A selection of T cell receptor beta chains follows, all from one sample in a study of beta chain features in type 1 diabetes. Method: immunoSEQ multiplex PCR; TCRdb's copy keeps in-frame clones and lacks some. This sample carries 350,000 to 450,000 clones, less than 15% of them seen once, and the ten largest clones take 0.019%. The sequenced material came from naive CD4+ T cells from blood. The source of these receptors is a woman between 18 and 30 years old in good health. The CDR3 runs from the conserved cysteine through the conserved F or W. D genes are given only for firm matches. Expanded clones get a size class; other rows say once, few or many, or leave the size out.

.	few	TRBV5-4	TRBJ1-2	TGTGCCAGCAGCTCAGAGGGCTATGGCTACACCTTC	CASSSEGYGYTF
.	.	TRBV4-1	TRBJ2-5	TGCGCCAGCAGCCAAGATTGGAGAGGCAGCCAAGAGACCCAGTACTTC	CASSQDWRGSQETQYF
TRBD1	.	TRBV28	TRBJ2-4	TGTGCCAGTCGCTCGGGACAGAAAAACATTCAGTACTTC	CASRSGQKNIQYF
TRBD2	few	TRBV13	TRBJ2-1	TGTGCCAGCAGCTTTAGGGCTAGCGGGAGTCTGGATGAGCAGTTCTTC	CASSFRASGSLDEQFF
.	.	TRBV30	TRBJ1-1	TGTGCCTGGAGCCTTTTAACAGGGTTGGGTGAAGCTTTCTTT	CAWSLLTGLGEAFF
.	few	TRBV28	TRBJ1-1	TGTGCCAGCAGTTCCCCGGGCCGCGGGACTGAAGCTTTCTTT	CASSSPGRGTEAFF
.	few	TRBV5-6	TRBJ2-1	TGTGCCAGCAGCGCAGGGGTCGCCTACAATGAGCAGTTCTTC	CASSAGVAYNEQFF
.	.	TRBV5-4	TRBJ2-6	TGTGCCAGCAGCTTGGGAGGGTCTGGGGCCAACGTCCTGACTTTC	CASSLGGSGANVLTF
TRBD1	.	TRBV28	TRBJ2-1	TGTGCCAGCAGCACCTCGTACAGGGGGATCTACAATGAGCAGTTCTTC	CASSTSYRGIYNEQFF
.	few	TRBV5-6	TRBJ2-3	TGTGCCAGCAGACCAGGGACTCTCACAGATACGCAGTATTTT	CASRPGTLTDTQYF
.	few	TRBV7-9	TRBJ2-5	TGTGCCAGCAGCGCCCGGGATCCCGCAGTGGAGACCCAGTACTTC	CASSARDPAVETQYF
TRBD1	.	TRBV18	TRBJ1-1	TGTGCCAGCTCAGAGAGACAGGGGATGGGGTCTGAAGCTTTCTTT	CASSERQGMGSEAFF
.	few	TRBV6-6	TRBJ1-5	TGTGCCAGCAGCCCCTCGAGGGATCAGCCCCAGCATTTT	CASSPSRDQPQHF
TRBD1	few	TRBV10-3	TRBJ1-5	TGTGCCATCAGTCCAGGGGCGGGACAGATTGATCAGCCCCAGCATTTT	CAISPGAGQIDQPQHF
TRBD2	.	TRBV7-2	TRBJ2-7	TGTGCCAGCAGCTTCTTAGCGGGAGGAACCTACGAGCAGTACTTC	CASSFLAGGTYEQYF
TRBD2	.	TRBV5-4	TRBJ2-1	TGTGCCAGCAGAAGAAGCGGGATAAATGAGCAGTTCTTC	CASRRSGINEQFF
TRBD2	few	TRBV28	TRBJ2-5	TGTGCCAGCAGTTTCTTCGGGGGGGGCGTGGTGGAGACCCAGTACTTC	CASSFFGGGVVETQYF
TRBD2	.	TRBV5-4	TRBJ2-5	TGTGCCAGCAGCCCCGGGACTAGCGGGGAGACCCAGTACTTC	CASSPGTSGETQYF
.	.	TRBV5-1	TRBJ1-1	TGCGCCAGCAGCGAGGATGTGAACACTGAAGCTTTCTTT	CASSEDVNTEAFF
TRBD1	.	TRBV5-1	TRBJ1-2	TGCGCCAGCAGCCCGGACAGGGGGCGAAGAGGCTACACCTTC	CASSPDRGRRGYTF
.	few	TRBV27	TRBJ1-1	TGTGCCAGCAGTCTACGTACCTGGGGCTTAGGCACTGAAGCTTTCTTT	CASSLRTWGLGTEAFF
TRBD1	few	TRBV9	TRBJ2-7	TGTGCCAGCAGTGGGACAGCCTACGAGCAGTACTTC	CASSGTAYEQYF
.	few	TRBV5-4	TRBJ2-6	TGTGCCAGCAGCTGGGGATGGAAGGGGGAAGTTACTGGGGCCAACGTCCTGACTTTC	CASSWGWKGEVTGANVLTF
TRBD2	.	TRBV4-2	TRBJ2-3	TGTGCCAGCAGCCAAGAGTCGGTAGCGGGAGTCTTCGATACGCAGTATTTT	CASSQESVAGVFDTQYF
TRBD1	few	TRBV9	TRBJ2-6	TGTGCCAGCAGCGTAGCGGGACAGGGAACTGGGGCCAACGTCCTGACTTTC	CASSVAGQGTGANVLTF
.	few	TRBV14	TRBJ2-1	TGTGCCAGCAGCCCAATAGCGGCATCCTACAATGAGCAGTTCTTC	CASSPIAASYNEQFF
TRBD1	few	TRBV7-6	TRBJ2-7	TGTGCCAGCAGCTTAGCCCCCGGGACAGGGGGCGCCGAGCAGTACTTC	CASSLAPGTGGAEQYF